The next 21 T cell receptor beta chains were all read from a single sample in a study of blood T cell repertoires in COVID-19. Clones were sequenced by immunoSEQ multiplex PCR, and TCRdb holds only the in-frame ones, with some missing. The sample has approximately 93,000 clones, around 74% seen once. The sequencing input was peripheral blood. Every receptor here comes from a man aged 70-80 years with COVID-19, enrolled during active disease.

This chain joins TRBV5-1 and TRBJ2-7; TRBD2 aligns across 9 bases. Germline CDR1 SGHRS, CDR2 YFSETQ. The CDR3 is made up of 14 amino acids. Trimming cost V 4 bases and J 4 bases; bases outside gene matches: 6. The CDR3 region is CASSRTSAGYEQYF. The CDR3 DNA follows: TGCGCCAGCAGCAGGACTAGCGCAGGATACGAGCAGTACTTC.

The chain carries TRBV18 and TRBJ2-7, with unresolved D. The CDR3 loop spans 13 amino acids. The V gene lost 1 base and the J gene lost 2 bases, with 6 bases spanning the gap. CDR1 KGHSH and CDR2 LQKENI come from the germline V gene. The CDR3 DNA follows: TGTGCCAGCTCACCACACCCAGCCTACGAGCAGTACTTC. It encodes CASSPHPAYEQYF.

This chain links TRBV28 with TRBJ1-3; 8 nucleotides line up with TRBD1. CDR1 and CDR2 (germline): MDHEN, SYDVKM. J gave up 2 bases and V 2 bases, and 2 bases lay outside the gene matches. The CDR3 is 15 residues long. CDR3 protein: CASSLGGQAGNTIYF. As DNA, the CDR3 is TGTGCCAGCAGTTTAGGGGGACAGGCTGGAAACACCATATATTTT.

As regards this clone: The junction does not match germline at one end; this may be a read error. The chain is built from TRBV7-2 and TRBJ2-5, with TRBD2 matching 7 bases. Germline V lookup: CDR1 SGHTA, CDR2 FQGNSA. The CDR3 runs to 13 residues. CDR3 nucleotides: TGTGCCAGCAGCTTCTCAACGCGGGAGAGCCAGTACTTC. It is translated as CASSFSTRESQYF.

The sample holds a few counts of this clone. The chain combines TRBV2 with TRBJ1-6, with 7 bases matching TRBD1. CDR3 size: 14 residues. J gave up 7 bases and V 1 base, and 1 base lay outside the gene matches. Germline CDR1 is SNHLY and CDR2 is FYNNEI. CDR3 nucleotide sequence: TGTGCCAGCAGTGAAGTGGGACAGAATTCACCCCTCCACTTT. Amino acids: CASSEVGQNSPLHF.

The J gene is TRBJ2-7, the V gene TRBV4-1; TRBD2 aligns across 10 bases. The CDR3 consists of 15 residues. The V gene's germline CDR1 is MGHRA and CDR2 YSYEKL. V was clipped by 1 base and J by 2 bases; unmatched bases: 2. CDR3 protein: CASSQGLAGPYEQYF. The DNA for the CDR3 is TGCGCCAGCAGCCAAGGACTAGCGGGTCCCTACGAGCAGTACTTC.

This clone was seen a single time. V gene TRBV5-1 combines with J gene TRBJ2-1; 9 positions agree with TRBD2. Trimming at V came to 4 bases and at J to 4 bases, leaving 6 bases not matched to a gene. The germline gives CDR1 SGHRS, CDR2 YFSETQ. This CDR3 has 15 residues. The CDR3 reads CASSVRTSEYNEQFF. The CDR3 DNA follows: TGCGCCAGCAGCGTCAGGACTAGCGAATACAATGAGCAGTTCTTC.

The genes are TRBV18 and TRBJ1-5, with D maybe TRBD1 (5 bases). The V gene lost 0 bases and the J gene lost 5 bases, with 11 bases spanning the gap. The V gene's germline CDR1 is KGHSH and CDR2 LQKENI. The length of the CDR3 is 15 residues. In DNA form, the CDR3 reads TGTGCCAGCTCACCACCAGGAGGGGTAGATCAGCCCCAGCATTTT. It codes for CASSPPGGVDQPQHF.

The table lists this clone with a few counts. This chain connects TRBV5-5 to TRBJ2-1; 7 bases are shared with TRBD1. Looked up from germline, CDR1 is SGHKS and CDR2 is YYEKEE (reference sequence). The CDR3 totals 14 residues. J gave up 12 bases and V 2 bases, and 11 bases lay outside the gene matches. Written as DNA, the CDR3 is TGTGCCAGCAGCTTCGGAACAGGGGACGTGCGGCAGTTCTTC. It translates to CASSFGTGDVRQFF.

This chain uses TRBV7-2 with TRBJ2-7, with D perhaps TRBD2 (5 bases). This CDR3 has 15 residues. V lost 7 bases to trimming and J lost 2 bases, with 18 bases between them. From germline, CDR1 is SGHTA and CDR2 FQGNSA. CDR3 in amino acids: CASTPMMGSPYEQYF. CDR3 nucleotide sequence: TGTGCCAGCACCCCAATGATGGGGAGCCCCTACGAGCAGTACTTC.

CDR3 amino acids: CASGQAGRNEQYF. The CDR3 DNA reads TGTGCCAGCGGCCAAGCAGGGCGTAACGAGCAGTACTTC. This chain joins TRBV28 and TRBJ2-7; D is possibly TRBD1 (5 bases). The germline V gene encodes CDR1 MDHEN and CDR2 SYDVKM. V was shortened by 8 bases and J by 5 bases, with 16 bases between the two germline ends. This CDR3 region has 13 residues.

V is TRBV11-2 and J is TRBJ1-1; D might be TRBD1 (5 bases). CDR3 length equals 13 residues. V shed 6 bases and J shed 1 base, with 9 bases lying between them. The germline V gene has CDR1 SGHAT and CDR2 FQNNGV. Here the CDR3 DNA reads TGTGCCAGCAGACCCGACAGGAACACTGAAGCTTTCTTT. This sequence encodes CASRPDRNTEAFF.

The chain links TRBV3-1 (or the pseudogene TRBV3-2) to TRBJ2-5; 8 nucleotides match TRBD2. V lost 0 bases to trimming and J lost 5 bases; unmatched junction nucleotides: 20. The CDR3 sequence is 20 residues long. Germline V gives CDR1 LGHDT, CDR2 YNNKEL (reference sequence). CDR3 sequence (DNA): TGTGCCAGCAGCCAAGATCGGAGTAGCGGGACGTTTCTGGGAGCGGAGACCCAGTACTTC. Translation gives CASSQDRSSGTFLGAETQYF.

The chain has TRBV28 and TRBJ2-7, with unresolved D. Deletions cut 3 bases from V and 0 bases from J, with 9 bases between. The CDR3 runs 14 residues. Germline V lookup: CDR1 MDHEN, CDR2 SYDVKM. This CDR3 is CASSFGESSYEQYF. The CDR3 coding sequence is TGTGCCAGCAGTTTCGGAGAAAGCTCCTACGAGCAGTACTTC.

The rearrangement joins TRBV4-2 to TRBJ1-5; 8 positions match TRBD1. The trim removed 1 base at V and 3 bases at J, leaving 8 bases unmatched. The CDR3 is made up of 17 amino acids. Germline V gene lookup returns CDR1 LGHNA and CDR2 YNFKEQ. The CDR3 here is CASSQAGTGLYNQPQHF. The CDR3 region has the DNA TGTGCCAGCAGCCAAGCCGGGACAGGCCTTTACAATCAGCCCCAGCATTTT.

J is TRBJ2-5 and V is TRBV2, with TRBD2 identical over 11 bases. This CDR3 is built from 16 residues. Germline CDR1 and CDR2: SNHLY and FYNNEI. Trimming at V came to 0 bases and at J to 5 bases, leaving 5 bases not matched to a gene. This CDR3 is CASSEAQLAGVETQYF. In DNA, the CDR3 is TGTGCCAGCAGTGAAGCGCAACTAGCGGGAGTTGAGACCCAGTACTTC.

This clone has just a few counts. This chain uses TRBV7-2 with TRBJ1-6, with D perhaps TRBD1 (6 bases). The germline CDR1 and CDR2 sequences are SGHTA and FQGNSA. V dropped 0 bases and J dropped 7 bases, with 10 bases sitting between them. The length of the CDR3 is 15 residues. CDR3 region: CASSLAGAWNSPLHF. The CDR3 DNA sequence: TGTGCCAGCAGCTTAGCGGGGGCGTGGAATTCACCCCTCCACTTT.

The chain has TRBV2 and TRBJ2-5; D is perhaps TRBD2 (6 bases). The CDR3 consists of 14 residues. CDR1 is SNHLY and CDR2 is FYNNEI in the germline V gene. Deletions cut 7 bases from V and 6 bases from J, with 18 bases between. This CDR3 is CASTQGGNVKTQYF. The CDR3 DNA sequence: TGTGCCAGCACACAAGGCGGGAATGTGAAGACCCAGTACTTC. Variable domain in full (rest from reference TRBV2 and TRBJ2-5): EPEVTQTPSHQVTQMGQEVILRCVPISNHLYFYWYRQILGQKVEFLVSFYNNEISEKSEIFDDQFSVERPDGSNFTLKIRSTKLEDSAMYFCASTQGGNVKTQYFGPGTRLLVL.

This clone turned up a few times. The chain is built from TRBV6-6 and TRBJ2-5, with 9 bases lining up with TRBD2. V shed 6 bases and J 1 base; nucleotides not matched to a gene: 3. This CDR3 is 14 amino acids long. Germline V CDR1 and CDR2: MNHNY, SVGAGI (reference sequence). The CDR3 sequence: CASRALAGQETQYF. CDR3 sequence (DNA): TGTGCCAGCAGAGCACTAGCGGGCCAAGAGACCCAGTACTTC.

This clone has a single count. CDR3 DNA sequence: TGCGCCAGCAGCTTGGTGGGTGACTATAGCACAGATACGCAGTATTTT. Translated: CASSLVGDYSTDTQYF. This chain connects TRBV5-1 to TRBJ2-3, with TRBD2 as a possible D gene (5 bases). The CDR3 extends over 16 amino acids. From germline, CDR1 is SGHRS and CDR2 YFSETQ. V lost 0 bases, J lost 0 bases, and 11 bases lay in between. Full variable domain (outside the CDR3, taken from reference TRBV5-1 and TRBJ2-3): KAGVTQTPRYLIKTRGQQVTLSCSPISGHRSVSWYQQTPGQGLQFLFEYFSETQRNKGNFPGRFSGRQFSNSRSEMNVSTLELGDSALYLCASSLVGDYSTDTQYFGPGTRLTVL.

The J gene is TRBJ1-6, the V gene TRBV6-6; D call uncertain. The CDR3 is 14 residues long. V was cut by 2 bases and J by 7 bases, with 9 bases left in between. The germline V gene encodes CDR1 MNHNY and CDR2 SVGAGI (reference sequence). Here the CDR3 reads CASSYVAENSPLHF. CDR3 nucleotides: TGTGCCAGCAGTTACGTTGCAGAAAATTCACCCCTCCACTTT.